This T cell receptor (beta chain) is drawn from a study of T cell responses to AZD1222 COVID-19 vaccine. Study in general: Investigators merged groups given second doses at roughly 4 or roughly 12 weeks. Broader study findings: It was only 6 or 7 AZD1222 recipients who were seropositive at baseline. Regions left unmutated in variants are reportedly the target of nearly half of spike-specific TCRs. Vaccine-associated CD4 TCRs spanned spike, dominant at 160-218 and 743-854.

Germline V gene data show CDR1 as MNHEY and CDR2 as SVGEGT. V dropped 0 bases and J dropped 4; count of bases not matched to a gene: 5. The CDR3 consists of 17 residues. A word on this clone: The antigen is unknown.

Sequencing was performed with immunoSEQ multiplex PCR; in TCRdb, only in-frame clones are kept and a portion is missing. Of about 92,000 clones in the sample, more than 75% were seen once. This sequence was found in an adult in good health. The sequences come from peripheral blood, collected on day 0 of AZD1222 vaccination. V and J are TRBV6-2 or TRBV6-3 and TRBJ2-1; TRBD2 matches 11 bases. As DNA, the CDR3 is TGTGCCAGCAGTTACTCCCCAAGACTAGCGGGGTACAATGAGCAGTTCTTC. Translating gives CASSYSPRLAGYNEQFF.